This T cell receptor (beta chain) was sequenced during a study of blood T cells in healthy people across ages (dated by TCRdb to between 2014 and 2017). About the investigation overall: In model experiments, template switching captured roughly one uniquely barcoded TCR beta cDNA molecule for every two T cells. The study measured age-related changes in TCR beta repertoire diversity using deep sequencing normalized with unique cDNA molecular identifiers. Four age groups were formed from the donors: young (average about 15 years), middle-aged (approximately 39), aged (around 62) and long-lived (approximately 78). Donors of different ages were randomly distributed across sequencing lanes to avoid experimental bias. For two donors (one aged 18 to 30 and one aged 80 or older), the study analyzed two additional independent replicas of 1 million unique cDNA reads from the same blood draw.

With regard to this clonotype: Its antigen target is currently unknown. The germline gene is not matched at one end of the junction; a read error may be the cause.

General findings and caveats noted by the study authors: Observed TCR beta diversity correlated strongly with the percentage of naive T cells measured by flow cytometry. Compared with the aged group, more naive CD4+ T cells, fewer expanded clones and increased TCR diversity were shown by the long-lived group, suggesting age selection. Since profiling was done on bulk unsorted PBMCs, naive and antigen-experienced compartments could not be conclusively compared. The CMV infection status of donors was not known, potentially confounding age-related changes in expanded clonotypes. Observed TCR beta diversity per million T cells fell roughly linearly with age, and a significant reduction was already apparent by age approximately 40. Estimates of total diversity based on one million sequenced T cells were considered lower bounds and underestimates.

CDR1 and CDR2 are drawn from the germline V gene (reference sequence): SEHNR, FQNEAQ. The CDR3 has 14 amino acids, counting the end cysteine and phenylalanine. CDR3 DNA only is kept here, 42 bases in frame from base 1. Donors were 35 to 40 systemically healthy Caucasian individuals from Russia aged roughly 6 to 90 years. Around 10 milliliters of peripheral blood were collected from each donor into EDTA-treated Vacutainer tubes. PBMCs were isolated by Ficoll-Paque density-gradient centrifugation, with at least 7 million obtained per sample. Trizol reagent was used to extract total RNA from PBMCs, with at least 5.5 micrograms per sample. Naive CD45RAhigh/CD27high T cell percentages were measured by flow cytometry on a PBMC aliquot from every donor. Library preparation was by 5' RACE. The reads were generated on an Illumina HiSeq 2500. The second PCR ran for roughly 7 to 12 cycles and used a J-beta primer mix along with a sample-barcoded 5' primer. Each TCR beta cDNA molecule received a unique molecular identifier from a template-switch 5' adaptor carrying 12 random nucleotides. Each sample yielded at least 3 million CDR3-containing paired-end reads. First-strand cDNA synthesis was performed from all RNA using the Mint cDNA synthesis kit, with priming by a TRBC-specific oligonucleotide. All cDNA was treated with uracil-DNA glycosylase and then went through a first 18-cycle PCR with the universal primers M1SS and BC2_uni_R. As for the original processing: For normalization, 1 million high-quality reads were randomly selected from each sample, with every read carrying a distinct molecular identifier. Instead of being binned into consensus sequences, reads with shared molecular identifiers were discarded. CDR3 identification, clonotype clustering and error correction used MiTCR with a Q25 quality threshold and the strictest error-elimination algorithm. A nonparametric unseen species model using Euler transformation provided a lower-bound estimate of total TCR beta diversity. In TCRdb, the public reads were trimmed at Q25 with fastp and aligned with MiXCR, with productive beta chains retained. A single entry per CDR3 protein holds the most common genes and DNA from its merged rows. The V and J calls reflect TCRdb's pipeline rather than the authors' work. This sample holds under 950,000 distinct CDR3 sequences; roughly 20% were observed only once. Under 25% of the sample goes to the ten largest clones.

Here the chain combines TRBV7-9 and TRBJ2-7; 7 bases in the junction line up with TRBD1. Sequencing was carried out using blood. The receptor was isolated from a man between 65 and 79 years old in good health. The DNA sequence is given as TGTGCCAGCAGCTTAGCGGGACAGATCTACGAGCCGTACTTC. This translates into CASSLAGQIYEPYF.